This T cell receptor beta chain comes out of a study of early T cells in non-severe SARS-CoV-2 infection (dated by TCRdb to the early 2020s). A note on the overall study: Because TCR sequencing relied on bulk RNA taken from unsorted whole blood, pairing of alpha and beta chains was not possible. The full study reports these points: VDJdb matching was skewed toward anti-spike CD8 responses and likely underestimated virus-specific expansions by missing private and CD4 specificities.

A case-control design nested within a healthcare worker cohort in London, UK, was used, with weekly nasopharyngeal swab PCR tests and blood sampling performed. Between 23 and 31 March 2020, the week of the UK lockdown, healthcare workers were enrolled and then followed up weekly for as long as 16 weeks. The library was prepared using 5' RACE. These reads were obtained on a NextSeq 500. The TCR library protocol attached unique molecular identifiers to individual cDNA molecules to correct for sequencing error and PCR bias. Both TCR alpha and beta chains were sequenced, and tight co-correlation was observed between alpha and beta sequence abundances in each sample. In the authors' own workflow: V gene, J gene and CDR3 annotation of TCR sequences was performed with Decombinator V4. TCRs were defined as expanded if a significant change between any two time points was detected under a Poisson model with p below 0.0001. TCR abundances were normalised to the total number of TCRs sequenced in each sample and reported as counts per million. MAIT TCRs were defined by TRAV1-2 paired with TRAJ12, TRAJ20 or TRAJ33, and iNKT TCRs by TRAV10 paired with TRAJ18. VDJdb, accessed 1 November 2021, was searched for CMV, EBV and SARS-CoV-2 annotated TCRs, with TCRs annotated for multiple antigens excluded. The public reads were quality trimmed at Q25 with fastp and then assembled into clones with MiXCR by TCRdb, keeping productive beta chains. Each record represents a unique CDR3 protein, reported with the most common genes and DNA among its rows. These V and J calls rely on TCRdb rather than the paper's analysis. Recorded for this sample are 40,000 to 55,000 distinct CDR3 sequences; 7.7% of them occurred a single time. The ten largest clonotypes hold 5.8% of the sample.

Its CDR3 holds 13 amino acids, cysteine through phenylalanine. Of the read, only the CDR3 DNA is kept; its 39 bases are in frame from base 1. CDR1 and CDR2 were assigned from the germline V gene as ENHRY and SYGVKD. Germline trimming: 4 bases from V, 4 bases from J; junction bases outside gene matches: 1. There are a few counts of this clonotype. What this receptor recognizes is not known. Base-call qualities are not available, and no considerably larger clone is one nucleotide away. Here the chain combines TRBV10-3 and TRBJ2-7; TRBD1 matches 10 bases in the middle. The sample comprised whole blood. The clonotype was recovered from an adult who was a healthcare worker with PCR-confirmed SARS-CoV-2 infection or an uninfected control (not recorded which). The nucleotide sequence is TGTGCCATCAGTGGGACAGGGGGTTACGAGCAGTACTTC. Translated, this gives CAISGTGGYEQYF.